The 30 T cell receptor beta chains below come from one sample, sequenced in a study. TCRdb independently ran MiXCR on the reads; one entry per CDR3 protein. The repertoire holds about 16,000 distinct CDR3 sequences, with about 38% as singletons. Sequencing was carried out using blood. The origin of the receptors is a human donor.

This rearrangement joins TRBV5-1 to TRBJ2-1; 7 bases match TRBD1. The CDR3 totals 15 residues. Per germline, CDR1 SGHRS and CDR2 YFSETQ. Unmatched junction bases numbered 16, after V lost 7 bases and J lost 9 bases. This CDR3 reads CASSSSLGQVSEQFF. The CDR3 region has the DNA TGCGCCAGCTCATCCTCCCTCGGACAGGTTAGTGAGCAGTTCTTC.

This clonotype was seen at least ten times. The chain combines TRBV7-8 with TRBJ1-2; TRBD1 might be the D (5 bases). The CDR3 has 14 residues. The V end was cut by 6 bases, the J end by 3 bases, with 14 bases between. Germline V gives CDR1 SGHVS, CDR2 FQNEAQ. DNA of the CDR3: TGTGCCAGCAGTTTCGAGTGGGGGGACTATGGCTACACCTTC. It yields the protein CASSFEWGDYGYTF.

This chain connects TRBV30 to TRBJ1-1; no definite D call. V dropped 3 bases and J dropped 6 bases, with 8 bases sitting between them. There are 11 residues in the CDR3. Germline V gives CDR1 GTSNPN, CDR2 SVGIG (reference sequence). For the CDR3, the DNA is TGTGCCTGGAGCTGGAGGGCTGAAGCTTTCTTT. This encodes CAWSWRAEAFF.

This chain joins TRBV18 and TRBJ2-7, with D hard to call. The CDR3 length is 11 residues. Germline-derived CDR1 and CDR2 are KGHSH and LQKENI. V was clipped by 8 bases and J by 4 bases, with 9 bases between them. The CDR3 reads CASRGFYEQYF. As DNA, the CDR3 is TGTGCCAGCCGAGGTTTTTACGAGCAGTACTTC.

This clonotype is deemed medium-sized (0.01 to 0.1%). V usage is TRBV4-3 and J usage is TRBJ1-2, with TRBD1 matching 7 bases. Trimming took 0 bases from V and 3 from J; bases not matched to a gene: 4. Per germline, CDR1 LGHNA and CDR2 YSLEER. CDR3 length: 15 amino acids. The DNA for the CDR3 is TGCGCCAGCAGCCAAGAGGTTGACAGGGACTATGGCTACACCTTC. This codes for CASSQEVDRDYGYTF.

This chain joins TRBV29-1 and TRBJ1-2; D may be TRBD1 (5 bases). Deletions cut 5 bases from V and 3 bases from J, with 7 bases between. The CDR3 is 11 residues long. Germline V lookup: CDR1 SQVTM, CDR2 ANQGSEA. The CDR3 sequence: CSVQGHYGYTF. For the CDR3, the DNA is TGCAGCGTTCAGGGACACTATGGCTACACCTTC.

This clonotype was seen only once. V and J are TRBV4-1 and TRBJ2-2, with unresolved D. Germline V gene lookup returns CDR1 MGHRA and CDR2 YSYEKL. The CDR3 covers 14 residues. The V end was cut by 1 base, the J end by 3 bases, with 6 bases between. CDR3 loop: CASSQGGHTGELFF. The CDR3 bases are TGCGCCAGCAGCCAAGGAGGACACACCGGGGAGCTGTTTTTT.

The V and J genes are TRBV29-1 and TRBJ2-1, with 13 bases aligning to TRBD2. This CDR3 has 14 residues. J lost 10 bases, V lost 6 bases, and 9 bases had no gene match. Germline CDR1 is SQVTM and CDR2 is ANQGSEA. DNA of the CDR3: TGCAGCGTCTATGCGGGACTAGCGGGACAGGAGCAGTTCTTC. Translation gives CSVYAGLAGQEQFF.

Within the sample, this clonotype is medium-sized. The chain has TRBV4-2 and TRBJ2-6; tentative D call: TRBD2 (5 bases). Germline-derived CDR1 and CDR2 are LGHNA and YNFKEQ. This CDR3 comprises 17 residues. Deletions cut 3 bases from V and 0 bases from J, with 12 bases between. The CDR3 DNA follows: TGTGCCAGCAGCCAGGCTGGACTCACCTCTGGGGCCAACGTCCTGACTTTC. Translating it yields CASSQAGLTSGANVLTF.

This clonotype was seen many times. This chain links TRBV4-2 with TRBJ1-1; 7 positions agree with TRBD1. The junction had 4 bases not matched to a gene; V was cut back by 0 bases and J by 0 bases. CDR3 length: 16 amino acids. In germline, CDR1 is LGHNA, CDR2 YNFKEQ. CDR3 sequence (DNA): TGTGCCAGCAGCCAAGAAGGCGGGACAGTGAACACTGAAGCTTTCTTT. Its protein product is CASSQEGGTVNTEAFF.

V usage is TRBV7-3 and J usage is TRBJ2-6; TRBD2 agrees at 8 bases. Per germline, CDR1 SGHTA and CDR2 FQGTGA. There are 16 residues in the CDR3. J gave up 0 bases and V 5 bases, and 3 bases lay outside the gene matches. CDR3: CASSPGGTSGANVLTF. DNA for the CDR3: TGTGCCAGCAGCCCGGGGGGGACCTCTGGGGCCAACGTCCTGACTTTC.

As regards this clonotype: This sequence may be a read error, since a much larger clone differs from it by one base. The gene calls are TRBV4-3 and TRBJ2-1; possible D gene TRBD2, 6 bases. The germline V gene encodes CDR1 LGHNA and CDR2 YSLEER. Trimming shortened V by 1 base and J by 7 bases, and 20 bases separated the two germline ends. The CDR3 extends over 17 amino acids. The CDR3, as DNA: TGCGCCAGCAGCCAAGGGGGTATCGGGAGTTTTCTAAATGAGCAGTTCTTC. It specifies CASSQGGIGSFLNEQFF.

This clonotype was counted a few times. V and J are TRBV4-3 and TRBJ1-2; TRBD1 is a possible D gene (5 bases). This CDR3 is 15 amino acids long. V shed 4 bases and J shed 0 bases, with 12 bases lying between them. The germline CDR1 and CDR2 sequences are LGHNA and YSLEER. This CDR3 is CASSPWTSTNYGYTF. Written as DNA, the CDR3 is TGCGCCAGCAGCCCCTGGACATCGACTAACTATGGCTACACCTTC.

Turning to this clonotype: This may arise from a read error, as a much more abundant clone is one base away. This sequence joins TRBV4-2 and TRBJ2-7, with D possibly TRBD1 on 6 matching bases. The V end lost 0 bases, the J end lost 5 bases, and 14 bases lay between the germline ends. Germline V gene lookup returns CDR1 LGHNA and CDR2 YNFKEQ. This CDR3 is 15 amino acids long. The DNA of the CDR3 is TGTGCCAGCAGCCAAGAAGCCAGGGGAATAAACGAGCAGTACTTC. Translating it yields CASSQEARGINEQYF.

Within the sample, this clonotype is medium-sized (0.01 to 0.1%). The V and J genes are TRBV29-1 and TRBJ2-3; 9 bases agree with TRBD2. The trim removed 3 bases at V and 3 bases at J, leaving 4 bases unmatched. The CDR3 totals 14 residues. Germline CDR1 is SQVTM and CDR2 is ANQGSEA. CDR3 nucleotides: TGCAGCGTTGAGGGCGGGAGGGCTACAGATACGCAGTATTTT. Translated, it gives CSVEGGRATDTQYF.

This clonotype has at least ten counts. This chain uses TRBV18 with TRBJ2-2; possibly TRBD1 or TRBD2 for D (5 bases each). The V and J ends lost 1 base and 4 bases respectively, with 10 bases between them. The CDR3 is 15 residues long. Germline CDR1 KGHSH, CDR2 LQKENI. CDR3 in amino acids: CASSPRDDSTGELFF. CDR3 bases: TGTGCCAGCTCACCACGGGACGACTCCACCGGGGAGCTGTTTTTT.

On this clonotype itself: This may come from a read error, since a much larger clone is one base off. The rearrangement links TRBV4-3 to TRBJ2-2, with D uncertain. The CDR3 contains 17 residues. Germline V gene sequence: CDR1 LGHNA, CDR2 YSLEER. CDR3 nucleotides: TGCGCCAACAGCCAAGAGGTTAGCAGGTTCAACACCGGGGAGCTGTTTTTT. This gives the protein CANSQEVSRFNTGELFF.

This chain uses TRBV30 with TRBJ1-5; D is ambiguous. CDR3 size: 13 residues. Germline loops: CDR1 GTSNPN, CDR2 SVGIG (reference sequence). With 4 bases removed from V and 4 bases from J, the gap between germline ends came to 11 bases. This chain's CDR3 is CAWTRGPNQPQHF. The CDR3 DNA sequence: TGTGCCTGGACGAGAGGACCAAATCAGCCCCAGCATTTT.

This clonotype has ten or more counts. This chain joins TRBV29-1 and TRBJ1-4, with unresolved D. The V end lost 3 bases, the J end lost 2 bases, and 7 bases lay between the germline ends. Per germline, CDR1 SQVTM and CDR2 ANQGSEA. CDR3 size: 13 residues. CDR3 DNA sequence: TGCAGCGTTGAGGCTTCGACTAATGAAAAACTGTTTTTT. It translates to CSVEASTNEKLFF.

This clonotype was seen more than once but under ten times. The V and J genes are TRBV4-1 and TRBJ1-2; 9 bases are shared with TRBD1. This CDR3 has 14 residues. Per germline, CDR1 MGHRA and CDR2 YSYEKL. The J segment lost 2 bases and the V segment lost 4 bases, leaving 2 bases of the junction unmatched. This CDR3 reads CASSRGTGNYGYTF. CDR3 coding DNA: TGCGCCAGCAGCCGCGGGACAGGGAACTATGGCTACACCTTC.

This clonotype was seen at least ten times. V and J are TRBV29-1 and TRBJ2-3; perhaps TRBD1 as D (6 bases). With 5 bases removed from V and 2 bases from J, the gap between germline ends came to 14 bases. The CDR3 sequence is 14 residues long. Germline V gives CDR1 SQVTM, CDR2 ANQGSEA. The DNA of the CDR3 is TGCAGCGTTTCGGACAGCGGCTACACAGATACGCAGTATTTT. This gives the protein CSVSDSGYTDTQYF.

The genes are TRBV18 and TRBJ2-7, with TRBD1 identical over 7 bases. The length of the CDR3 is 17 residues. J lost 4 bases, V lost 0 bases, and 12 bases had no gene match. Germline-derived CDR1 and CDR2 are KGHSH and LQKENI. In DNA form, the CDR3 reads TGTGCCAGCTCACCACCGAGGGGGACAGTGACAGAATACGAGCAGTACTTC. Amino acid sequence: CASSPPRGTVTEYEQYF. Complete variable domain (other parts from reference TRBV18 and TRBJ2-7): NAGVMQNPRHLVRRRGQEARLRCSPMKGHSHVYWYRQLPEEGLKFMVYLQKENIIDESGMPKERFSAEFPKEGPSILRIQQVVRGDSAAYFCASSPPRGTVTEYEQYFGPGTRLTVT.

With regard to this clonotype: A read error may be the cause here, since a much bigger clone is one base away. The genes are TRBV18 and TRBJ2-5; D may be TRBD2 (6 bases). Trimming stripped 3 bases from V and 1 base from J, with 12 bases between. Germline V gene data show CDR1 as KGHSH and CDR2 as LQKENI. CDR3 length: 15 residues. The chain's CDR3 is CASSPTSRSQETQYF. The CDR3 nucleotides read TGTGCCAGCTCACCTACTAGCAGAAGCCAAGAGACCCAGTACTTC.

Worth noting for this clonotype: The conserved closing phenylalanine or tryptophan is absent in this CDR3, likely reflecting a read error. The DNA is omitted, as the CDR3 cannot be located on it reliably, and the CDR3 follows TCRdb's listing. The chain links TRBV29-1 to TRBJ1-4; the table's D call TRBD1 went unverified against the DNA. The CDR3 is 8 amino acids long, termini counted. CDR1 and CDR2 from the germline V gene are SQVTM and ANQGSEA. The CDR3 spells CCVLGQIV.

This clonotype has ten or more counts. The chain couples TRBV4-2 to TRBJ2-1, with 9 positions matching TRBD2. This CDR3 contains 16 residues. Germline V gene lookup returns CDR1 LGHNA and CDR2 YNFKEQ. V lost 3 bases to trimming and J lost 7 bases; unmatched junction nucleotides: 10. The CDR3 loop is CASSHNSGTSKNEQFF. The CDR3 bases are TGTGCCAGCAGCCACAACTCCGGGACTAGCAAAAATGAGCAGTTCTTC.

The rearrangement uses TRBV29-1 and TRBJ1-4, with 8 bases lining up with TRBD1. Germline V gives CDR1 SQVTM, CDR2 ANQGSEA. The CDR3 contains 15 residues. V was pared by 8 bases and J by 8 bases, with 16 bases of the junction left unmatched. The CDR3 DNA sequence: TGCAGCCAGAACAGAGACAGGGGAGAAGGCGAAAAACTGTTTTTT. This encodes CSQNRDRGEGEKLFF.

This clonotype ranks as medium-sized (0.01 to 0.1%). The chain couples TRBV28 to TRBJ2-1, with D perhaps TRBD1 (6 bases). CDR3 length: 14 amino acids. V was trimmed by 3 bases and J by 7 bases, leaving 13 bases between them. Germline values: CDR1 MDHEN, CDR2 SYDVKM. This chain's CDR3 is CASSFIQGRNEQFF. DNA of the CDR3: TGTGCCAGCAGTTTTATCCAGGGGCGGAATGAGCAGTTCTTC.

The J gene is TRBJ1-1, the V gene TRBV4-2, with D unresolved. Per the germline V gene, CDR1 is LGHNA and CDR2 is YNFKEQ. The CDR3 covers 13 residues. Trimming left V 4 bases short and J 8 bases short, with 14 bases between. As DNA, the CDR3 is TGTGCCAGCAGCCCTCTTAAGACACAGGAAGCTTTCTTT. Amino acid sequence: CASSPLKTQEAFF.

This clonotype is medium-sized by share. The chain combines TRBV4-2 with TRBJ2-7; maybe TRBD1 (6 bases). CDR1 LGHNA and CDR2 YNFKEQ come from the germline V gene. This CDR3 contains 14 residues. Trimming pared 1 base from V and 6 bases from J, leaving 13 bases between. The CDR3 region has the DNA TGTGCCAGCAGCCAAGGGCCGACAGGTGGCGAGCAGTACTTC. Amino acids: CASSQGPTGGEQYF.

The chain combines TRBV4-3 with TRBJ1-4, with a tentative D call TRBD1 (5 bases). The CDR3 loop spans 12 amino acids. Germline assignment: CDR1 LGHNA and CDR2 YSLEER. The ends were cut back, 4 bases at V and 7 bases at J, with 7 bases in the middle. For the CDR3, the DNA is TGCGCCAGCAGCCGCGGGGCTGAAAAACTGTTTTTT. It is translated as CASSRGAEKLFF.